Each of the 5 T cell receptor beta chains below was sequenced from the same sample in a study of blood T cell repertoires in COVID-19 (TCRdb year 2020). The library was produced with the immunoSEQ multiplex PCR assay. As stored in TCRdb, this immuneACCESS dataset retains in-frame rearrangements with V and J assigned. A fraction of the clones does not appear; measured against another copy, unresolved V genes explain less than half of the discrepancy, and the remainder lacks a known reason. The sample yields fewer than 100,000 clones; over 75% were counted once. The top ten constitute 8.5% to 10% of the sample. Input material: peripheral blood. These receptors were taken from a man over 45 with COVID-19, enrolled during active disease.

This chain links TRBV5-4 with TRBJ2-1; TRBD2 agrees at 13 bases. CDR3 length: 17 residues. V shed 2 bases and J 7 bases; nucleotides not matched to a gene: 9. CDR1 is SGHNT and CDR2 is YYREEE in the germline V gene (reference sequence). The CDR3 region has the DNA TGTGCCAGCAGCTTATTTCCGGGACTAGCGGGACCTAATGAGCAGTTCTTC. This encodes CASSLFPGLAGPNEQFF.

The chain couples TRBV19 to TRBJ2-6; D perhaps matches TRBD1 (6 bases). This CDR3 region has 15 residues. Germline values: CDR1 LNHDA, CDR2 SQIVND (reference sequence). With 5 bases removed from V and 4 bases from J, the gap between germline ends came to 12 bases. DNA for the CDR3: TGTGCCAGTAGTCACAGGGCCTCGGGGGCCAACGTCCTGACTTTC. Its translation: CASSHRASGANVLTF.

The chain employs TRBV6-5 and TRBJ2-5; TRBD2 is a possible D gene (5 bases). Germline V gene sequence: CDR1 MNHEY, CDR2 SVGAGI. Trimming left V 10 bases short and J 3 bases short, with 21 bases between. CDR3 length: 15 residues. CDR3 sequence reads: CATVRGSQRKETQYF. Here the CDR3 DNA reads TGTGCCACCGTTCGGGGATCGCAGAGAAAAGAGACCCAGTACTTC.

The chain joins TRBV9 to TRBJ1-2; perhaps TRBD1 as D (5 bases). CDR1 and CDR2 (germline): SGDLS, YYNGEE. The CDR3 extends over 14 amino acids. Trimming took off 4 bases at V and 4 bases at J, with 14 bases between the two ends. CDR3 DNA: TGTGCCAGCAGCCAGGGTCCTACAACCTATGGCTACACCTTC. It translates to CASSQGPTTYGYTF. The full variable domain, its missing parts supplied by reference TRBV9 and TRBJ1-2, is DSGVTQTPKHLITATGQRVTLRCSPRSGDLSVYWYQQSLDQGLQFLIQYYNGEERAKGNILERFSAQQFPDLHSELNLSSLELGDSALYFCASSQGPTTYGYTFGSGTRLTVV.

In its sample, this clone was seen once. The gene calls are TRBV5-1 and TRBJ2-1; TRBD2 might be the D (6 bases). V dropped 1 base and J dropped 11 bases, with 16 bases sitting between them. Germline CDR1 reads SGHRS; CDR2 reads YFSETQ. The CDR3 spans 14 residues. The DNA for the CDR3 is TGCGCCAGCAGCTTGTATAGCGGAACAATGAAGCAGTTCTTC. Amino acid sequence: CASSLYSGTMKQFF.